What follows describes a single TCR beta chain. No antigen is known for it. V lost 5 bases and J lost 1, with 14 bases in between. The CDR3 extends over 15 amino acids. Germline V gene lookup returns CDR1 SNHLY and CDR2 FYNNEI. This entry comes from a study of regulatory T cells in long-lasting Graves disease. Findings of the study overall: TRBV28, TRBJ1-2 and TRBJ2-5 emerged as the favored segments in persistent disease.

The time point: persistent/refractory GD, antithyroid drugs over 5 years with positive TRAb. PBMC-derived RNA was used for the TCR library. Arm-PCR of CDR3 regions with iRepertoire HTBI primers generated TCR beta libraries. TCRdb re-derived calls from the multiplex PCR reads in MiXCR, one entry per CDR3 protein. The sample lists roughly 700,000 distinct CDR3 sequences, 30% seen once, with under 50% in the top ten. V is TRBV2 and J is TRBJ1-2, with D possibly being TRBD1 (6 bases). Sequenced here: peripheral blood mononuclear cells (PBMCs), sampled when the disease was refractory, from a patient treated with antithyroid drugs. The sequence derives from a female donor with Graves disease. The CDR3 protein is CASSLRDTSNYGYTF. DNA of the CDR3: TGTGCCAGCAGTCTCCGGGACACCAGTAACTATGGCTACACCTTC. Based on the CDR3 plus reference TRBV2 and TRBJ1-2, the full variable domain is EPEVTQTPSHQVTQMGQEVILRCVPISNHLYFYWYRQILGQKVEFLVSFYNNEISEKSEIFDDQFSVERPDGSNFTLKIRSTKLEDSAMYFCASSLRDTSNYGYTFGSGTRLTVV.